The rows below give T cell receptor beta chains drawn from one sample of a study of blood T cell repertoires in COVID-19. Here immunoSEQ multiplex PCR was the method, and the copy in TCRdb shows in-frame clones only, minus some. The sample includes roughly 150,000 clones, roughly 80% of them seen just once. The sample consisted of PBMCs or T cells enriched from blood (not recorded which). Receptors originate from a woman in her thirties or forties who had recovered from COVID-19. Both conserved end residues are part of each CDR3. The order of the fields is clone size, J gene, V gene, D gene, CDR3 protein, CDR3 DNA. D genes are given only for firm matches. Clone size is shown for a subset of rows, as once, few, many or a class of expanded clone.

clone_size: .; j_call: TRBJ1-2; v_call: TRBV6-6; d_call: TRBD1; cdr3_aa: CASSVPKAVTTGTEKYGYTF; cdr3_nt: TGTGCCAGCAGCGTGCCCAAGGCCGTTACCACCGGGACAGAGAAATATGGCTACACCTTC
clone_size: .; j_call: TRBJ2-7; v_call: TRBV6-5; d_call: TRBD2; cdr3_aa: CASSYSIAGVFEQYF; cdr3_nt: TGTGCCAGCAGTTACAGCATAGCGGGAGTATTCGAGCAGTACTTC
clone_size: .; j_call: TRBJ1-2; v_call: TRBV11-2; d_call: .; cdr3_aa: CASSLDPGLIYGYTF; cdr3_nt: TGTGCCAGCAGCTTAGATCCCGGACTTATCTATGGCTACACCTTC
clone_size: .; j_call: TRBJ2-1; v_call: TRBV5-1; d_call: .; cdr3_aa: CASSLSRSGDEQFF; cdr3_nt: TGCGCCAGCAGCTTATCTAGGAGTGGCGATGAGCAGTTCTTC
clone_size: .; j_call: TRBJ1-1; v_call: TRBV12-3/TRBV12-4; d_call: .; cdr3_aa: CASSTRTDLEAFF; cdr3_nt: TGTGCCAGCAGTACCCGGACAGATTTAGAAGCTTTCTTT
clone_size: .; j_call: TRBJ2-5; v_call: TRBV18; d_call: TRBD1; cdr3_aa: CASSPPQGQGPQTQYF; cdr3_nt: TGTGCCAGCTCACCACCTCAGGGACAGGGTCCCCAAACCCAGTACTTC
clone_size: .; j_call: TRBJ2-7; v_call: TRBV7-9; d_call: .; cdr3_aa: CASSPAGLLSYEQYF; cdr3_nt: TGTGCCAGCAGCCCCGCAGGGTTGCTTAGCTACGAGCAGTACTTC
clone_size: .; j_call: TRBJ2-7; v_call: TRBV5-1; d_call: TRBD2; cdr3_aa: CASSPLAGESYEQYF; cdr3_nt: TGCGCCAGCAGTCCACTAGCGGGAGAGTCCTACGAGCAGTACTTC
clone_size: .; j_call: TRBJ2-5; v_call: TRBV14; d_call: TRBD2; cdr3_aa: CASSQDGLAGGVPFKETQYF; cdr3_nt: TGTGCCAGCAGCCAAGATGGGCTAGCGGGAGGGGTCCCCTTCAAAGAGACCCAGTACTTC
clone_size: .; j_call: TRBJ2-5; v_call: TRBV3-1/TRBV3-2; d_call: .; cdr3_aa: CASSHDRTRIATQYF; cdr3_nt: TGTGCCAGCAGCCACGATAGGACTCGGATAGCGACCCAGTACTTC
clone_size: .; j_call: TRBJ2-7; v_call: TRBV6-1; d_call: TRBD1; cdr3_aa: CASSEARPGQTYEQYF; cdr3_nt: TGTGCCAGCAGTGAAGCGCGCCCGGGACAGACCTACGAGCAGTACTTC
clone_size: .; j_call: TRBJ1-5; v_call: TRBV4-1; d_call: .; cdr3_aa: CASSQDRGDQPQHF; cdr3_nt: TGCGCCAGCAGCCAAGATCGAGGAGATCAGCCCCAGCATTTT
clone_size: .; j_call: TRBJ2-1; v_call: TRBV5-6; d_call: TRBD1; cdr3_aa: CASSFPGQLYNEQFF; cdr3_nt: TGTGCCAGCAGCTTTCCGGGACAGCTCTACAATGAGCAGTTCTTC
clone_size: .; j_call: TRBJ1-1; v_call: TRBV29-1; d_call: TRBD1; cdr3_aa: CSVGTGGTAEAFF; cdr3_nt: TGCAGCGTAGGGACAGGGGGTACCGCTGAAGCTTTCTTT
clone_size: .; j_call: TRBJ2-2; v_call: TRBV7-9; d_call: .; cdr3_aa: CASSLPGVPLAGELFF; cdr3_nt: TGTGCCAGCAGCTTGCCAGGGGTACCTCTCGCCGGGGAGCTGTTTTTT
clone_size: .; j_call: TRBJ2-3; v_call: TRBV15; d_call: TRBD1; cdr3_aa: CAYDTSGQGPDTDTQYF; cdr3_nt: TGTGCTTACGACACCTCCGGACAGGGGCCCGACACAGATACGCAGTATTTT
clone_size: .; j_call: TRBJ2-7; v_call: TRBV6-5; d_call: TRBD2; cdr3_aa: CASTLGLAGAYEQYF; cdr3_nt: TGTGCCAGCACCCTGGGACTAGCGGGAGCCTACGAGCAGTACTTC
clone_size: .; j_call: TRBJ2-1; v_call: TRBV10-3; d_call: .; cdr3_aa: CAISDTGPYNEQFF; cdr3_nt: TGTGCCATCAGTGACACAGGGCCCTACAATGAGCAGTTCTTC
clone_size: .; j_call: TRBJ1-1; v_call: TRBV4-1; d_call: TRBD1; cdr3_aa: CASSQVGQPNHEAFF; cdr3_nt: TGCGCCAGCAGCCAAGTGGGACAGCCCAACCATGAAGCTTTCTTT
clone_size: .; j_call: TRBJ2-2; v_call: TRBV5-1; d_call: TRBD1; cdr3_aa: CASSLAAGGLGELFF; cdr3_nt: TGCGCCAGCAGCTTGGCAGCAGGGGGCCTAGGGGAGCTGTTTTTT
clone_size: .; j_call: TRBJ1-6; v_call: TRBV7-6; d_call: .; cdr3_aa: CASSLESGSSYNSPLHF; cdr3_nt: TGTGCCAGCAGCTTAGAATCCGGGAGCTCCTATAATTCACCCCTCCACTTT
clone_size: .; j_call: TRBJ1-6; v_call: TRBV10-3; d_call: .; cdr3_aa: CAIGQNSPLHF; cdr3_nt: TGTGCCATCGGACAGAATTCACCCCTCCACTTT
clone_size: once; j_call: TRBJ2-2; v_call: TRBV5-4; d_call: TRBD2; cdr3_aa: CASSWGGAGELFF; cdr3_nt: TGTGCCAGCAGCTGGGGGGGTGCAGGGGAGCTGTTTTTT
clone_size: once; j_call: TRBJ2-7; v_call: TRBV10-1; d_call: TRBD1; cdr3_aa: CASSPGQGTFYEQYF; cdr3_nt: TGCGCCAGCAGCCCCGGACAGGGGACGTTTTACGAGCAGTACTTC
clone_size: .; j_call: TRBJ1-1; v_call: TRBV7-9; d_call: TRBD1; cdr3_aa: CASSWGAGGLNTEAFF; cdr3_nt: TGTGCCAGCAGCTGGGGGGCAGGGGGATTGAACACTGAAGCTTTCTTT
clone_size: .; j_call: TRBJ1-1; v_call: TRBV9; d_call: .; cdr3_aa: CASSPPQDTEAFF; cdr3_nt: TGTGCCAGCAGTCCTCCGCAGGACACTGAAGCTTTCTTT
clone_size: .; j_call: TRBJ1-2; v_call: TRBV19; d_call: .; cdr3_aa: CASSPRVQGSAGYTF; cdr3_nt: TGTGCCAGTAGTCCCCGGGTTCAGGGGTCGGCCGGCTACACCTTC
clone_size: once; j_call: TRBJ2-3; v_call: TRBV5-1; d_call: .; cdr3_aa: CASSLGMTSLPDTQYF; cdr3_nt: TGCGCCAGCAGCTTGGGTATGACTAGTCTCCCAGATACGCAGTATTTT
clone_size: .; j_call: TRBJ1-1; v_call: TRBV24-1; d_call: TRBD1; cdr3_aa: CATSWTGANTEAFF; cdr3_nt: TGTGCCACCAGCTGGACAGGGGCGAACACTGAAGCTTTCTTT
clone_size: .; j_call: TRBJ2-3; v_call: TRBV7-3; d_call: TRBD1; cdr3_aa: CASSLGQGGADTQYF; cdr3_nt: TGTGCCAGCAGTCTAGGACAGGGTGGGGCAGATACGCAGTATTTT
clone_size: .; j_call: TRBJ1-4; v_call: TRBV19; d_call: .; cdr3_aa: CASSSIYPGGEKLFF; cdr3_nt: TGTGCCAGTAGTTCGATCTACCCCGGGGGTGAAAAACTGTTTTTT
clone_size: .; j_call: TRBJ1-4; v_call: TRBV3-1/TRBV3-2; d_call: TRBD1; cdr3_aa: CASSQVTGQGNEKLFF; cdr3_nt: TGTGCCAGCAGCCAAGTGACGGGACAGGGAAATGAAAAACTGTTTTTT
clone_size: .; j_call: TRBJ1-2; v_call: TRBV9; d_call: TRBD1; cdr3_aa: CASSVPGGRWGYTF; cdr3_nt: TGTGCCAGCAGCGTACCAGGGGGCCGCTGGGGCTACACCTTC
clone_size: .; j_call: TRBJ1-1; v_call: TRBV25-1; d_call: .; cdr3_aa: CASSDITEAFF; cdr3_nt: TGTGCCAGCAGTGATATTACTGAAGCTTTCTTT
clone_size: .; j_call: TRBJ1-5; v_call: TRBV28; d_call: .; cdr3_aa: CASSRINQPQHF; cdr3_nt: TGTGCCAGCAGCCGTATCAATCAGCCCCAGCATTTT
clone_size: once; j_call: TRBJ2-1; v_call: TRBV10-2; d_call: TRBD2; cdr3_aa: CASTQRTSNEQFF; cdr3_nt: TGCGCCAGCACCCAGAGGACTAGCAATGAGCAGTTCTTC
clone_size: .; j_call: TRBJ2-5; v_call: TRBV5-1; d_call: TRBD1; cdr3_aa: CASSLERTGGETQYF; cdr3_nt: TGCGCCAGCAGCTTGGAACGGACAGGGGGCGAGACCCAGTACTTC
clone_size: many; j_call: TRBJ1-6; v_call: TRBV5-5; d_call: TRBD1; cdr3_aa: CASSTGDNSYNSPLHF; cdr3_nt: TGTGCCAGCAGCACAGGGGATAACTCCTATAATTCACCCCTCCACTTT
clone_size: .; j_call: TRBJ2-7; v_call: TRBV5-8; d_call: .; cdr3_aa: CASSLQQGAYEQYF; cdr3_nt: TGTGCCAGCAGCTTACAACAGGGAGCCTACGAGCAGTACTTC
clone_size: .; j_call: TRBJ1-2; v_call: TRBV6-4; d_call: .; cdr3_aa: CASKLGYTF; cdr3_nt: TGTGCCAGCAAGCTCGGCTACACCTTC
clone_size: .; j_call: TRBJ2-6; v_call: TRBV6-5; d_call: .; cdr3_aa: CASSRSGANVLTF; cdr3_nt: TGTGCCAGCAGCCGCTCTGGGGCCAACGTCCTGACTTTC
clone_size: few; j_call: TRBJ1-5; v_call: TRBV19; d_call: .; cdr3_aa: CASSRGQNSNQPQHF; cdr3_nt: TGTGCCAGTAGTCGAGGACAGAATAGCAATCAGCCCCAGCATTTT
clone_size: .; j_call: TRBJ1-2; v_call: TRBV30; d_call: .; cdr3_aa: CAWSVVISYGYTF; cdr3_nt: TGTGCCTGGAGTGTAGTGATCAGCTATGGCTACACCTTC
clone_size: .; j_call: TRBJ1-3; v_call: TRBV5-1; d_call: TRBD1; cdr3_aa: CASSFTTGVNSGNTIYF; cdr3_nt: TGCGCCAGCAGCTTTACGACAGGGGTTAACTCTGGAAACACCATATATTTT
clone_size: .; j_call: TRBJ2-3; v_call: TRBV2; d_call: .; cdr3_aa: CASSGVSGSSTDTQYF; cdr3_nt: TGTGCCAGCAGTGGGGTAAGCGGGTCCAGCACAGATACGCAGTATTTT
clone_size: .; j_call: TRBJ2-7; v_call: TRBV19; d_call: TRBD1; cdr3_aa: CASSITLETGAYEQYF; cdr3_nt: TGTGCCAGTAGTATAACTCTAGAGACAGGGGCATACGAGCAGTACTTC
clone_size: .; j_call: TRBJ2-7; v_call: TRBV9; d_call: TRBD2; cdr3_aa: CASSVGAGGTYEQYF; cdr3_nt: TGTGCCAGCAGCGTAGGGGCGGGAGGAACCTACGAGCAGTACTTC
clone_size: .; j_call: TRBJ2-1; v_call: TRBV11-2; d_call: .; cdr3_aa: CASSLEPSPRGGEQFF; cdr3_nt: TGTGCCAGCAGCTTAGAACCTAGCCCTCGAGGGGGTGAGCAGTTCTTC
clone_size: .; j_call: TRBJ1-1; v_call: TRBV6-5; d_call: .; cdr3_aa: CASSFTGLAEAFF; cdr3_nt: TGTGCCAGCAGTTTCACAGGATTAGCAGAAGCTTTCTTT
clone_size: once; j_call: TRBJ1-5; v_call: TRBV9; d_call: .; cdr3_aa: CASSYGTSNQPQHF; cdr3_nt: TGTGCCAGCAGCTACGGGACAAGTAATCAGCCCCAGCATTTT